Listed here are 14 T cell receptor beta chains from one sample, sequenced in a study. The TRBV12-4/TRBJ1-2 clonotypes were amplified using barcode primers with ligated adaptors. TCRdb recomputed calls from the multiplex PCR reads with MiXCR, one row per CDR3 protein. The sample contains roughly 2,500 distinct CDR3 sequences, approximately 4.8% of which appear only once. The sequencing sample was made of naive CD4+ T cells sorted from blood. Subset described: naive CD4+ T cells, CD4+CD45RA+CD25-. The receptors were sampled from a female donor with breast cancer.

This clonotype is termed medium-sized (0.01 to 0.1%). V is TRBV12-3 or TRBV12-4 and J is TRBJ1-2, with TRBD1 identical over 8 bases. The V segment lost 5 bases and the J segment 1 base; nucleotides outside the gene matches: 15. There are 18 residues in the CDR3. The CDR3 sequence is CASSLGQGDLIVNYGYTF. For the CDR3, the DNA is TGTGCCAGCAGTCTTGGACAGGGTGATTTGATTGTTAACTATGGCTACACCTTC.

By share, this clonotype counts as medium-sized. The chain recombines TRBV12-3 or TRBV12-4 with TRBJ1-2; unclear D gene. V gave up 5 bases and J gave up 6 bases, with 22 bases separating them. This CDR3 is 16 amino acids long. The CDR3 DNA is TGTGCCAGCAGTCGGAGTACTTCGAGGCAGCCTGATGGCTACACCTTC. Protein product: CASSRSTSRQPDGYTF.

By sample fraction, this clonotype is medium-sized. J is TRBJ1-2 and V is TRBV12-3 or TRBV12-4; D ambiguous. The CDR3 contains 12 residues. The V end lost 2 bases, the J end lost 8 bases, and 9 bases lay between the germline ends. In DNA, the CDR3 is TGTGCCAGCAGTTTACACCAACAGGGCTACACCTTC. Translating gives CASSLHQQGYTF.

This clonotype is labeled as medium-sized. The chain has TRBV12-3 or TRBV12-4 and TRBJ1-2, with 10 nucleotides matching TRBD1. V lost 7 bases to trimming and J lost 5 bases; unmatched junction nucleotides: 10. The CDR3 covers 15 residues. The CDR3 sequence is CASTSGTGDGYGYTF. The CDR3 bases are TGTGCCAGCACCTCCGGGACAGGGGATGGTTATGGCTACACCTTC.

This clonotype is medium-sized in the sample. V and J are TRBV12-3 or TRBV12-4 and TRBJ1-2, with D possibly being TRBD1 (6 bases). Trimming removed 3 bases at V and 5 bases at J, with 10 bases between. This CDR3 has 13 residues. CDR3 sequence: CASSLKQGYGYTF. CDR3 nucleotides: TGTGCCAGCAGTTTGAAACAGGGTTATGGCTACACCTTC.

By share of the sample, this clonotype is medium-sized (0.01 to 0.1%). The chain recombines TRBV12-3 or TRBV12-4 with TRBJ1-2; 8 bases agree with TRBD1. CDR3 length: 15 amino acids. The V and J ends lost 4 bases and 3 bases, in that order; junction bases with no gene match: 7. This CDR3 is CASSSGTGLYYGYTF. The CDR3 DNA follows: TGTGCCAGCAGTTCCGGGACAGGATTATACTATGGCTACACCTTC.

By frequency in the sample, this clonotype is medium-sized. CDR3 residues: CASTRQANYGYTF. In nucleotides, the CDR3 is TGTGCCAGCACCAGACAGGCGAACTATGGCTACACCTTC. The chain couples TRBV12-3 or TRBV12-4 to TRBJ1-2; maybe TRBD1 (6 bases). There are 13 residues in the CDR3. V was trimmed by 7 bases and J by 2 bases, leaving 11 bases between them.

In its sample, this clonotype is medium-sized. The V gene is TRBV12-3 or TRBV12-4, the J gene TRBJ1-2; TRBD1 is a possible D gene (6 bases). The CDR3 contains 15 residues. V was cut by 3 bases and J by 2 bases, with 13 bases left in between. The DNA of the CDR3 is TGTGCCAGCAGTTTTGAGAGAGGACAGAACTATGGCTACACCTTC. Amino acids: CASSFERGQNYGYTF.

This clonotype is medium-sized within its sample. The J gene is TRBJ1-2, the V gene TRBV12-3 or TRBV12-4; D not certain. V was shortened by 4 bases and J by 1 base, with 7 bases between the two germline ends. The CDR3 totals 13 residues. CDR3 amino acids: CASSSQSNYGYTF. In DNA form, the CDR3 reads TGTGCCAGCAGTTCACAGAGTAACTATGGCTACACCTTC.

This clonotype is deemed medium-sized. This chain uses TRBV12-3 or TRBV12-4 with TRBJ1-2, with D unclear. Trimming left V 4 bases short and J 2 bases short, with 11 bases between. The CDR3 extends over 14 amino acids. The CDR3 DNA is TGTGCCAGCAGTTCAAATAGAGGGAACTATGGCTACACCTTC. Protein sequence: CASSSNRGNYGYTF.

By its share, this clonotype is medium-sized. CDR3 nucleotide sequence: TGTGCCAGCAGACGTCGTGGGGTGCGTGACACCTTC. This codes for CASRRRGVRDTF. This sequence joins TRBV12-3 or TRBV12-4 and TRBJ1-2; D remains unclear. The CDR3 totals 12 residues. Trimming removed 6 bases at V and 12 bases at J, with 17 bases between.

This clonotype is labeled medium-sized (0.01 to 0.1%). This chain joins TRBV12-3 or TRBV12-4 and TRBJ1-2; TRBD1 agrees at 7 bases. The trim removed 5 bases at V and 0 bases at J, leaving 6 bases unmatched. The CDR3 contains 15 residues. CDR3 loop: CASSDPGTANYGYTF. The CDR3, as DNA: TGTGCCAGCAGTGACCCCGGGACAGCTAACTATGGCTACACCTTC.

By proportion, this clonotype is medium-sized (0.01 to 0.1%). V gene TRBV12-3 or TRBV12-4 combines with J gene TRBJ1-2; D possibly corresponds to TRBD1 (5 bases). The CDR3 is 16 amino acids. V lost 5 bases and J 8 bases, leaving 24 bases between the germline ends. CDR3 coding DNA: TGTGCCAGCAGTGCTACTCCCGGGCAGGGAGCGGGAGGCTACACCTTC. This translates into CASSATPGQGAGGYTF.

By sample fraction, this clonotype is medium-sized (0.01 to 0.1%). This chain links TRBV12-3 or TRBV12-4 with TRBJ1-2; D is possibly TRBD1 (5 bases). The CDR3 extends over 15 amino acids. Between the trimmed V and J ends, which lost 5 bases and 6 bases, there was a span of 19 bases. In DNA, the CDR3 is TGTGCCAGCAGTCCCGCATCGACAGTTCTGAATGGCTACACCTTC. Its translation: CASSPASTVLNGYTF.